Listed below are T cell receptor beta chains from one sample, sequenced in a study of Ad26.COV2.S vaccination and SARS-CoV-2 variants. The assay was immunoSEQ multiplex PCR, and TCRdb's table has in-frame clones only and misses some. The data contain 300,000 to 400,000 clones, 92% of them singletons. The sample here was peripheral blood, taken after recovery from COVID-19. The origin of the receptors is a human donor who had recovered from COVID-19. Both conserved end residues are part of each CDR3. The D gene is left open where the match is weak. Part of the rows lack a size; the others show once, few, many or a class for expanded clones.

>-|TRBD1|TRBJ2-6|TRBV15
CATRPTGTGGYGANVLTF
TGTGCCACCAGACCCACCGGGACAGGGGGCTATGGGGCCAACGTCCTGACTTTC
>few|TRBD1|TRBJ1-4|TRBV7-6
CASSLGGQPNEKLFF
TGTGCCAGCAGCTTAGGGGGACAGCCTAATGAAAAACTGTTTTTT
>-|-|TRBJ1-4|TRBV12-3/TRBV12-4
CASSFSGEKLFF
TGTGCCAGCAGTTTCAGTGGTGAAAAACTGTTTTTT
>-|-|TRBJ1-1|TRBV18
CASSPLPPAMNTEAFF
TGTGCCAGCTCACCCCTCCCGCCGGCCATGAACACTGAAGCTTTCTTT
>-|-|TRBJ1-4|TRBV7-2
CASSLGDPNLNEKLFF
TGTGCCAGCAGCTTAGGGGACCCCAACTTAAATGAAAAACTGTTTTTT
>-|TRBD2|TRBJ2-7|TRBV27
CASSSSGGGSYEQYF
TGTGCCAGCAGTTCGAGCGGGGGGGGCTCCTACGAGCAGTACTTC
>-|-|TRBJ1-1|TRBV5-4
CASSLETRATEAFF
TGTGCCAGCAGCTTGGAAACTAGGGCCACTGAAGCTTTCTTT
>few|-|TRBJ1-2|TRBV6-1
CASSESIRDNTFYGYTF
TGTGCCAGCAGTGAAAGTATCCGGGACAACACTTTCTATGGCTACACCTTC
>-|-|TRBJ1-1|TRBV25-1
CASSEWAGPTEAFF
TGTGCCAGCAGTGAATGGGCCGGACCCACTGAAGCTTTCTTT
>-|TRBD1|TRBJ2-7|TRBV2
CASSPSGQGVGEQYF
TGTGCCAGCAGTCCCTCGGGACAGGGGGTGGGTGAGCAGTACTTC
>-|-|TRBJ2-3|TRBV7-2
CASIRAGVPGDTQYF
TGTGCCAGCATCCGGGCCGGGGTCCCTGGGGATACGCAGTATTTT
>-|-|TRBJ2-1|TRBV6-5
CASSYGDNEQFF
TGTGCCAGCAGTTACGGGGACAATGAGCAGTTCTTC
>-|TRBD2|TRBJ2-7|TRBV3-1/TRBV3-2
CASSPSGDGSYEQYF
TGTGCCAGCAGCCCTAGCGGGGACGGGTCCTACGAGCAGTACTTC
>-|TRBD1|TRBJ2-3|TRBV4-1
CASSHGNRGVTDTQYF
TGCGCCAGCAGCCACGGGAACAGGGGAGTGACAGATACGCAGTATTTT
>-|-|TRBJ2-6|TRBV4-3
CASSQEGSGANVLTF
TGCGCCAGCAGCCAAGAAGGCTCTGGGGCCAACGTCCTGACTTTC
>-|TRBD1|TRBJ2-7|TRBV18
CASSPDPGQGVSEQYF
TGTGCCAGCTCACCGGATCCGGGACAGGGGGTTTCCGAGCAGTACTTC
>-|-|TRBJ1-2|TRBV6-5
CASSLRVGPAYGYTF
TGTGCCAGCAGCCTCAGGGTGGGGCCGGCCTATGGCTACACCTTC
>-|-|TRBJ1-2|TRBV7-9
CASSPGSSNYGYTF
TGTGCCAGCAGCCCCGGGTCGTCTAACTATGGCTACACCTTC
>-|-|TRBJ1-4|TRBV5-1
CASSLAMGYNEKLFF
TGCGCCAGCAGCTTGGCCATGGGTTACAATGAAAAACTGTTTTTT
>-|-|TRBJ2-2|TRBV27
CASSPTSSGELFF
TGTGCCAGCAGTCCCACGTCGTCCGGGGAGCTGTTTTTT
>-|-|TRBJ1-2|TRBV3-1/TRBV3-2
CASSRGRDYTF
TGTGCCAGCAGCCGAGGCAGGGACTACACCTTC
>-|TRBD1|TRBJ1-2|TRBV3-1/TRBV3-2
CASSHGQVNYGYTF
TGTGCCAGCAGCCATGGACAGGTTAACTATGGCTACACCTTC
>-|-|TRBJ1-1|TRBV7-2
CASSPGRGNTEAFF
TGTGCCAGCAGCCCGGGCCGGGGGAACACTGAAGCTTTCTTT
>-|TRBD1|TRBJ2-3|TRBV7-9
CASSLAGGTGTDTQYF
TGTGCCAGCAGCTTAGCGGGCGGGACAGGGACAGATACGCAGTATTTT
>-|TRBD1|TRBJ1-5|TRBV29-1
CSGDSSNQPQHF
TGCAGCGGGGACAGTAGCAATCAGCCCCAGCATTTT
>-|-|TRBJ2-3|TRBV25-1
CASTSGDSLLTDTQYF
TGTGCCAGCACTTCAGGGGACTCCCTCCTCACAGATACGCAGTATTTT
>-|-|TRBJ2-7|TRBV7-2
CASSSQDANSYEQYF
TGTGCCAGCAGCTCTCAGGACGCAAACTCCTACGAGCAGTACTTC
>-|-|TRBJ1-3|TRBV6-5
CASSYTGISGNTIYF
TGTGCCAGCAGTTACACGGGGATCTCTGGAAACACCATATATTTT
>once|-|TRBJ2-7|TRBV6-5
CASSPAGVGEQYF
TGTGCCAGCAGCCCCGCCGGGGTTGGTGAGCAGTACTTC
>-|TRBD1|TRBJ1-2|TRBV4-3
CASSQAWDRGRDGYTF
TGCGCCAGCAGCCAGGCCTGGGACAGGGGACGAGATGGCTACACCTTC
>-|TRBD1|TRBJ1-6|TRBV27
CASSPAGGSYNSPLHF
TGTGCCAGCAGTCCCGCAGGGGGATCCTATAATTCACCCCTCCACTTT
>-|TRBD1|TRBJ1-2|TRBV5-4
CASSRGDRELYGYTF
TGTGCCAGCAGCCGGGGCGACAGGGAACTCTATGGCTACACCTTC
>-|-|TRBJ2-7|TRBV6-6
CASTLNRGSYEQYF
TGTGCCAGCACCCTGAATCGGGGGTCCTACGAGCAGTACTTC
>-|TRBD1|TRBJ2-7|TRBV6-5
CASSRNIRGLGEQYF
TGTGCCAGCAGCCGGAATATCAGGGGGCTTGGCGAGCAGTACTTC
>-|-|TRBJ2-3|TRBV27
CASSFDSITDTQYF
TGTGCCAGCAGTTTTGACTCCATCACAGATACGCAGTATTTT
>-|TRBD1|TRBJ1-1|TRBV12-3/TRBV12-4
CASRTGSPAFF
TGTGCCAGCAGGACAGGGTCCCCCGCTTTCTTT
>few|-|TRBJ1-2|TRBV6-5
CASSYLGHGYGYTF
TGTGCCAGCAGTTACTTGGGACATGGCTATGGCTACACCTTC